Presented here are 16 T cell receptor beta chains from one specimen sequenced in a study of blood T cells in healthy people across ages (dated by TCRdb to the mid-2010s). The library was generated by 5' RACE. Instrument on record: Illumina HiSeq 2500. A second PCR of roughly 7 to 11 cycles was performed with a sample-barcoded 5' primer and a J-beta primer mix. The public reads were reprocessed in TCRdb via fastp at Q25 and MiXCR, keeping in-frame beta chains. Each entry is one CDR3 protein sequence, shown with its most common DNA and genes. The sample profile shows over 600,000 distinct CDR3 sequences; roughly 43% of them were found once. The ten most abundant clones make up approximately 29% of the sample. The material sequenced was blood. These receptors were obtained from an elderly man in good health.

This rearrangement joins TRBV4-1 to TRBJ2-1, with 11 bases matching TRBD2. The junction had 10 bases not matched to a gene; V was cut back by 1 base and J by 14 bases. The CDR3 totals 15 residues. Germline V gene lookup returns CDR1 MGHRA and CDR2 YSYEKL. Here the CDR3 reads CASSQGGLAVTGKFF. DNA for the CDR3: TGCGCCAGCAGCCAAGGGGGACTAGCGGTAACAGGGAAGTTCTTC.

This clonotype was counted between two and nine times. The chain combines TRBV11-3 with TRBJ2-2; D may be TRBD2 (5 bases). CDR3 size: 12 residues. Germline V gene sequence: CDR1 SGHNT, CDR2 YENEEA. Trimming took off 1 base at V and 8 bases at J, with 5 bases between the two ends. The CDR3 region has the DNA TGTGCCAGCAGCTTAGGGGAGGGGGAGCTGTTTTTT. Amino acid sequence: CASSLGEGELFF.

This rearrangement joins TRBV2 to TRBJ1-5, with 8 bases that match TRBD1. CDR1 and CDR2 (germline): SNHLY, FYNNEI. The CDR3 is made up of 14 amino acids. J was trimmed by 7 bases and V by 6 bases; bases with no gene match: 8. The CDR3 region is CASSGQGLKQPQHF. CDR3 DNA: TGTGCCAGCAGCGGACAGGGATTGAAACAGCCCCAGCATTTT.

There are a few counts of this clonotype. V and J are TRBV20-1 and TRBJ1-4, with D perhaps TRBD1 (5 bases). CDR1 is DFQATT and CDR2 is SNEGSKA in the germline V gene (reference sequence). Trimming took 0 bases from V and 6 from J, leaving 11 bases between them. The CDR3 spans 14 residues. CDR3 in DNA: TGCAGTGCTAGAGATCGGGGGGTAGATGAAAAACTGTTTTTT. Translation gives CSARDRGVDEKLFF.

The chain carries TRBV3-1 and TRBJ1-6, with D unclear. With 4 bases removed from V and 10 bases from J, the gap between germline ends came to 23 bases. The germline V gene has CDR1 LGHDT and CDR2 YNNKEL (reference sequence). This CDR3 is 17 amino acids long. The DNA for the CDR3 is TGTGCCAGCAGCCGGGAGCACCGGGCCCCCCCCGGCTCACCCCTCCACTTT. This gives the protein CASSREHRAPPGSPLHF.

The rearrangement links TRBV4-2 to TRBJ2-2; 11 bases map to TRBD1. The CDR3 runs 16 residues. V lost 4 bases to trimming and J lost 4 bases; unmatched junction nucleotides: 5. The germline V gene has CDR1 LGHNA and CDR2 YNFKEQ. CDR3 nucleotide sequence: TGTGCCAGCAGCCGGACGGGACAGGGGGGCACCGGGGAGCTGTTTTTT. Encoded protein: CASSRTGQGGTGELFF.

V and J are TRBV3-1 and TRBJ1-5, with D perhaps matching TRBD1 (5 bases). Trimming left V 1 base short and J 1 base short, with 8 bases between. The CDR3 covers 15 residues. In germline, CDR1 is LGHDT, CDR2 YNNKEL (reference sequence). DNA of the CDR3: TGTGCCAGCAGCCAAGCGGGGCAAAGCAATCAGCCCCAGCATTTT. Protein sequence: CASSQAGQSNQPQHF. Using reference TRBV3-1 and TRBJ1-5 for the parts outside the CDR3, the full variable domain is DTAVSQTPKYLVTQMGNDKSIKCEQNLGHDTMYWYKQDSKKFLKIMFSYNNKELIINETVPNRFSPKSPDKAHLNLHINSLELGDSAVYFCASSQAGQSNQPQHFGDGTRLSIL.

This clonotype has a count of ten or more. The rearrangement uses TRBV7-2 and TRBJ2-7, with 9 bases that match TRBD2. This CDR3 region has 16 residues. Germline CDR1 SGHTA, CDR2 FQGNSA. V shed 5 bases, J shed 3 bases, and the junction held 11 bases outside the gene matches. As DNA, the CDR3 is TGTGCCAGCAGCCCCCCCCCTAGCGGGGACGTCTACGAGCAGTACTTC. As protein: CASSPPPSGDVYEQYF.

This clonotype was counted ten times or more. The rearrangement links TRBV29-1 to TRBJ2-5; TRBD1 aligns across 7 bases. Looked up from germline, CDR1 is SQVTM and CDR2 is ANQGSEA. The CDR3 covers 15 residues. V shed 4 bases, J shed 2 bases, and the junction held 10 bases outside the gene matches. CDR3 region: CSVGSRDRIQETQYF. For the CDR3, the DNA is TGCAGCGTTGGAAGCCGGGACAGAATACAAGAGACCCAGTACTTC. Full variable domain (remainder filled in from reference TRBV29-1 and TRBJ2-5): SAVISQKPSRDICQRGTSLTIQCQVDSQVTMMFWYRQQPGQSLTLIATANQGSEATYESGFVIDKFPISRPNLTFSTLTVSNMSPEDSSIYLCSVGSRDRIQETQYFGPGTRLLVL.

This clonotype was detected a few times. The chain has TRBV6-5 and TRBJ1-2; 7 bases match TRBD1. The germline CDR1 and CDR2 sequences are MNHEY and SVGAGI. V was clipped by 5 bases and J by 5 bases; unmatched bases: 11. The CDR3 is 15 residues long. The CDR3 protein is CASSSPDRDWYGYTF. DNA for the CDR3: TGTGCCAGCAGTAGCCCAGACAGGGACTGGTATGGCTACACCTTC.

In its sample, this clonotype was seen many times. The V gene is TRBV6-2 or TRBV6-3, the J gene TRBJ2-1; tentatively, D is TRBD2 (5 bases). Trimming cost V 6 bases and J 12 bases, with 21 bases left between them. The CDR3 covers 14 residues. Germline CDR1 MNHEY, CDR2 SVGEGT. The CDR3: CASRPSAGAKGQFF. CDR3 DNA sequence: TGTGCCAGCAGGCCATCGGCGGGCGCCAAGGGGCAGTTCTTC.

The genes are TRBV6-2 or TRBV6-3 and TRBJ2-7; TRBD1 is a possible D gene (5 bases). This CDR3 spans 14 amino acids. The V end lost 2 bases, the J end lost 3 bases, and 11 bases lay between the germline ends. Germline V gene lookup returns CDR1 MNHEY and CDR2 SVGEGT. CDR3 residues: CASSYGGRVYEQYF. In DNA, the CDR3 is TGTGCCAGCAGTTACGGTGGCAGGGTCTACGAGCAGTACTTC.

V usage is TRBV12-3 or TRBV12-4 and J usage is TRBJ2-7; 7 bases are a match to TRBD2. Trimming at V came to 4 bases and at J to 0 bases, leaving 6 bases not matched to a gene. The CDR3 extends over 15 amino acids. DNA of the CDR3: TGTGCCAGCAGTTACATAGCGGGCCCCTCCTACGAGCAGTACTTC. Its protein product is CASSYIAGPSYEQYF.

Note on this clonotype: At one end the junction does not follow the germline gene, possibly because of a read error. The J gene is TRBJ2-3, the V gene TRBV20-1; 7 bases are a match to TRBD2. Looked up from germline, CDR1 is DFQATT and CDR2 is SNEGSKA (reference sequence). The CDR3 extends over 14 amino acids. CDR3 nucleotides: TGCAGTGCTAGAGAGATGACTAGCTCCGATACGCGGTATTTT. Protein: CSAREMTSSDTRYF.

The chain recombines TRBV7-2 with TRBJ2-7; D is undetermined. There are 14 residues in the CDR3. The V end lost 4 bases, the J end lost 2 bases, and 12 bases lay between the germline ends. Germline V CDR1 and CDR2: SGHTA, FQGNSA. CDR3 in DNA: TGTGCCAGCAGCTCCAAATATGGGCCCTACGAGCAGTACTTC. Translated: CASSSKYGPYEQYF.

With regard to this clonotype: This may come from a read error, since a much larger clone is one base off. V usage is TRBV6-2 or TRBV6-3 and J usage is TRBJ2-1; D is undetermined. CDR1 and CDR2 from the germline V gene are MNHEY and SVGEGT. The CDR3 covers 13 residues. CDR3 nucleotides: TGTGCCAGCATTGCGGATCTAAACAATGGGCAGTTCTTC. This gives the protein CASIADLNNGQFF.